Here is one TCR beta chain with its context. Its specificity is not known. Combined were second doses at about 4 or about 12 weeks. This table comes from immunoSEQ multiplex PCR, and its TCRdb copy is limited to in-frame clones, with some not included. The top ten hold 5% to 6% of the sample, which has about 130,000 clones, around 90% seen once. The data are from a study of T cell responses to AZD1222 COVID-19 vaccine. Study-wide findings and caveats: Most donors were white British and more were female, and clonal diversity was possibly underestimated. No day 14 peak samples; only post-peak repertoires were characterized.

V dropped 6 bases and J dropped 0; count of bases not matched to a gene: 13. CDR3 length: 17 residues. Germline V CDR1 and CDR2: SQVTM, ANQGSEA. This specimen was peripheral blood, taken 28 days after the second AZD1222 dose. This receptor was taken from an adult who received the AZD1222 COVID-19 vaccine. The chain recombines TRBV29-1 with TRBJ1-4; 7 bases map to TRBD1. The CDR3 sequence is CSVPKPYRGATNEKLFF. DNA for the CDR3: TGCAGCGTACCTAAACCTTACAGGGGCGCAACTAATGAAAAACTGTTTTTT.